This T cell receptor (beta chain) was identified during a study of CD8 T cells in ankylosing spondylitis. Whole-study results and caveats: A motif in TCR beta, a set of fewer than ten highly homologous variants, appeared characteristic of ankylosing spondylitis blood.

Molecular-barcoded quantitative 5'-RACE produced these TCR beta libraries. TCRdb fed the 5' RACE reads into MiXCR, producing one record per CDR3 protein. The sample holds about 240,000 distinct CDR3 sequences; roughly 8.6% are singletons and the top ten take approximately 6.2%. Germline CDR1 reads SGHTA; CDR2 reads FQGNSA. V lost 4 bases, J lost 1 base, and 11 bases lay in between. CDR3 length: 14 residues. For this clonotype: Antigen unknown.

The V gene is TRBV7-2, the J gene TRBJ2-7, with D possibly matching TRBD2 (5 bases). This clonotype originated in a male donor with ankylosing spondylitis or in good health (not recorded which). The sample consisted of blood, either unsorted or a sorted T cell fraction (not recorded which). CDR3 coding DNA: TGTGCCAGCAGCTATCGGACTGGTTCCTACGAGCAGTACTTC. It translates to CASSYRTGSYEQYF.